This T cell receptor (beta chain) was documented in a study of CD8+ T cells in alopecia areata. Study summary: Treated patients were dosed with oral tofacitinib, taking 5 to 10 mg twice daily.

Germline V gene data show CDR1 as LGHNA and CDR2 as YNFKEQ. There are 16 residues in the CDR3. V shed 1 base, J shed 0 bases, and the junction held 6 bases outside the gene matches. Extraction and reverse transcription of RNA yielded cDNA as the sequencing template. Generated by immunoSEQ multiplex PCR, the TCRdb table keeps only in-frame clones and is missing some. The table records some 200,000 clones, 45% to 75% of them present only once. Study findings and constraints: Especially in alopecia totalis/universalis, lesional scalp showed greater clonality than normal scalp did.

This clone was found a few times. Its antigen is undetermined. Documented treatment: oral pan-JAK inhibitor, 5-10 mg twice daily. This chain uses TRBV4-2 with TRBJ2-7, with 7 bases lining up with TRBD2. The clonotype originates from a human donor with alopecia areata. The sample consisted of CD4+ T cells sorted from blood, taken at week 4, from a patient treated with tofacitinib. Here the CDR3 reads CASSQAGGLLSYEQYF. The CDR3 DNA is TGTGCCAGCAGCCAAGCGGGGGGACTCCTCTCCTACGAGCAGTACTTC.